Below, one TCR beta chain is given with its context. The data are from a study of T cell responses to AZD1222 COVID-19 vaccine. The assay was immunoSEQ multiplex PCR, and TCRdb's table has in-frame clones only and misses some. The sample contains some 200,000 clones, less than 95% of which appear only once. Looked up from germline, CDR1 is MGHRA and CDR2 is YSYEKL. Germline trimming cut 1 base from V and 4 bases from J; bases unmatched to any gene: 12. The CDR3 has 17 amino acids. The chain has TRBV4-1 and TRBJ1-1; the match to TRBD1 covers 7 bases. Sequencing used peripheral blood, obtained 28 days after the second dose of the MenACWY control vaccine. This clonotype was obtained from an adult who received the MenACWY meningococcal vaccine as a control. The CDR3 nucleotides are TGCGCCAGCAGCCAAGGAGCACAGGGGAGGGTCGGCACTGAAGCTTTCTTT. It yields the protein CASSQGAQGRVGTEAFF.